What follows are 11 T cell receptor beta chains derived from one specimen sequenced in a study of somatic mutations in cytotoxic T cells in rheumatoid arthritis. The table came from immunoSEQ multiplex PCR; TCRdb's copy has only in-frame clones and leaves some out. This table has almost 20,000 clones, over 70% appearing once. The sample was CD8+ T cells sorted from blood. The receptors shown here come from a woman in her 50s in good health.

This sequence joins TRBV6-5 and TRBJ1-6; tentative D call: TRBD1 (6 bases). This CDR3 has 14 amino acids. Trimming shortened V by 2 bases and J by 9 bases, and 11 bases separated the two germline ends. Germline loops: CDR1 MNHEY, CDR2 SVGAGI. For the CDR3, the DNA is TGTGCCAGCAGTTACGCAGGGGAGGGTTCACCCCTCCACTTT. It encodes CASSYAGEGSPLHF.

The rearrangement links TRBV2 to TRBJ2-3; D uncertain. Germline values: CDR1 SNHLY, CDR2 FYNNEI. V was pared by 1 base and J by 5 bases, with 10 bases between. This CDR3 has 14 residues. CDR3 nucleotides: TGTGCCAGCAGTGAAGTCGAACTGCAAGATACGCAGTATTTT. It codes for CASSEVELQDTQYF.

The V gene is TRBV7-2, the J gene TRBJ1-5, with a weak D call TRBD1 (6 bases). V lost 2 bases to trimming and J lost 3 bases, with 11 bases between them. Germline V gene lookup returns CDR1 SGHTA and CDR2 FQGNSA. The CDR3 is made up of 15 amino acids. The CDR3 DNA reads TGTGCCAGCAGCTTAATCAGGGACAACAATCAGCCCCAGCATTTT. Translating gives CASSLIRDNNQPQHF.

The chain is built from TRBV9 and TRBJ2-5; 8 positions agree with TRBD2. The junction had 11 bases not matched to a gene; V was cut back by 4 bases and J by 0 bases. The CDR3 has 17 amino acids. CDR1 is SGDLS and CDR2 is YYNGEE in the germline V gene. CDR3: CASSTGRASGYQETQYF. For the CDR3, the DNA is TGTGCCAGCAGCACCGGGAGAGCTAGCGGGTACCAAGAGACCCAGTACTTC.

This clone has only one observation. The chain couples TRBV30 to TRBJ2-7; TRBD2 matches at 9 bases. V gave up 0 bases and J gave up 4 bases; unmatched junction bases: 7. Germline V gene lookup returns CDR1 GTSNPN and CDR2 SVGIG (reference sequence). CDR3 length: 15 amino acids. In nucleotides, the CDR3 is TGTGCCTGGAGTGTACAACGGCTAGCGGGGTACGAGCAGTACTTC. This encodes CAWSVQRLAGYEQYF.

This rearrangement joins TRBV6-1 to TRBJ2-7; TRBD1 matches at 7 bases. V lost 8 bases to trimming and J lost 0 bases; unmatched junction nucleotides: 4. The CDR3 totals 13 residues. Germline V gene sequence: CDR1 MNHNS, CDR2 SASEGT. The DNA of the CDR3 is TGTGCCAGCCAGGGGGAGAGCTCCTACGAGCAGTACTTC. Amino acids: CASQGESSYEQYF.

This clone was detected only a few times. The chain links TRBV30 to TRBJ1-5; D ambiguous. The V end was cut by 0 bases, the J end by 6 bases, with 6 bases between. This CDR3 is 12 amino acids long. In germline, CDR1 is GTSNPN, CDR2 SVGIG (reference sequence). The CDR3 protein is CAWSVLSQPQHF. The CDR3 DNA follows: TGTGCCTGGAGTGTACTGTCTCAGCCCCAGCATTTT.

The rearrangement uses TRBV7-8 and TRBJ1-1; D remains unclear. CDR3 length: 15 amino acids. Germline V lookup: CDR1 SGHVS, CDR2 FQNEAQ. Trimming pared 0 bases from V and 5 bases from J, leaving 13 bases between. The CDR3: CASSLAPGVWTEAFF. DNA for the CDR3: TGTGCCAGCAGCTTAGCTCCCGGGGTTTGGACTGAAGCTTTCTTT. Full variable domain (remainder filled in from reference TRBV7-8 and TRBJ1-1): GAGVSQSPRYKVAKRGQDVALRCDPISGHVSLFWYQQALGQGPEFLTYFQNEAQLDKSGLPSDRFFAERPEGSVSTLKIQRTQQEDSAVYLCASSLAPGVWTEAFFGQGTRLTVV.

This chain links TRBV19 with TRBJ1-1; D is perhaps TRBD1 (5 bases). CDR3 length: 13 residues. V lost 7 bases and J 6 bases, leaving 15 bases between the germline ends. CDR1 and CDR2 (germline): LNHDA, SQIVND (reference sequence). The CDR3 DNA reads as TGTGCCAGTATGGGGCGGGAAGATGCTGAAGCTTTCTTT. Protein product: CASMGREDAEAFF.

The chain is built from TRBV5-6 and TRBJ2-7; D is possibly TRBD2 (7 bases). V lost 0 bases, J lost 3 bases, and 13 bases lay in between. The CDR3 consists of 15 residues. Germline V gene data show CDR1 as SGHDT and CDR2 as YYEEEE. CDR3 loop: CASSLGRGARYEQYF. The CDR3 DNA sequence: TGTGCCAGCAGCTTGGGTCGGGGGGCGCGCTACGAGCAGTACTTC.

Here the CDR3 DNA reads TGTGCCAGCGCCGGGGGGATCAATCAGCCCCAGCATTTT. Amino acids: CASAGGINQPQHF. The chain combines TRBV7-2 with TRBJ1-5; perhaps TRBD1 as D (5 bases). CDR3 size: 13 residues. Trimming removed 8 bases at V and 3 bases at J, with 11 bases between. Germline-derived CDR1 and CDR2 are SGHTA and FQGNSA.